These 18 T cell receptor beta chains came from one sample sequenced in a study of blood T cell repertoires in COVID-19 (TCRdb year 2020). The library was made by the immunoSEQ multiplex PCR assay. TCRdb carries this immuneACCESS record with in-frame sequences only. Its versions omit some clonotypes, under half of them owing to an unresolved V gene in the studies checked, with the rest unexplained. The sample contains a few hundred thousand clones, roughly 89% of them found a single time. 3.5% to 5% of the sample belongs to the ten largest clones. Specimen: peripheral blood. The source is a woman between 40 and 50 years old who had recovered from COVID-19.

CDR3 sequence (DNA): TGTGCCAGCAGAGACAGGGGAGCCTACGAGCAGTACTTC. Translated: CASRDRGAYEQYF. The chain links TRBV6-5 to TRBJ2-7; 8 bases map to TRBD1. V lost 6 bases, J lost 2 bases, and 3 bases stayed unmatched. This CDR3 has 13 residues. Germline CDR1 reads MNHEY; CDR2 reads SVGAGI.

The chain recombines TRBV2 with TRBJ2-7; TRBD2 agrees at 11 bases. The CDR3 consists of 15 residues. With 11 bases clipped from V and 1 base from J, the junction kept 10 bases outside the gene matches. Germline V gene lookup returns CDR1 SNHLY and CDR2 FYNNEI. The CDR3 region has the DNA TGTGCCCCAAGGACTAGCGGGCTCCCTTCCTACGAGCAGTACGTC. It yields the protein CAPRTSGLPSYEQYV.

The chain uses TRBV27 and TRBJ1-1, with 8 bases identical to TRBD1. Trimming cost V 5 bases and J 6 bases; bases outside gene matches: 11. The CDR3 runs 15 residues. Per the germline V gene, CDR1 is MNHEY and CDR2 is SMNVEV (reference sequence). The CDR3 region is CASSGQGVRRAEAFF. The CDR3, as DNA: TGTGCCAGCAGTGGACAGGGTGTGCGAAGGGCTGAAGCTTTCTTT.

This clone was detected once. The chain combines TRBV2 with TRBJ2-3; tentative D call: TRBD2 (7 bases). V lost 6 bases and J lost 1, with 17 bases in between. CDR1 is SNHLY and CDR2 is FYNNEI in the germline V gene. The CDR3 is 16 residues long. CDR3 DNA: TGTGCCAGCAGGCGTCGGGGGGCCCGGGGCACAGATACGCAGTATTTT. Amino acid sequence: CASRRRGARGTDTQYF. Complete variable domain (other parts from reference TRBV2 and TRBJ2-3): EPEVTQTPSHQVTQMGQEVILRCVPISNHLYFYWYRQILGQKVEFLVSFYNNEISEKSEIFDDQFSVERPDGSNFTLKIRSTKLEDSAMYFCASRRRGARGTDTQYFGPGTRLTVL.

The table lists this clone with a count of one. The V call is TRBV19, the J call TRBJ2-3; D possibly corresponds to TRBD1 (6 bases). This CDR3 has 14 residues. The V gene lost 2 bases and the J gene lost 2 bases, with 8 bases spanning the gap. The germline V gene encodes CDR1 LNHDA and CDR2 SQIVND (reference sequence). The CDR3 region has the DNA TGTGCCAGTAGTATACAGGGGATCACAGATACGCAGTATTTT. Residues: CASSIQGITDTQYF.

The V gene is TRBV6-5, the J gene TRBJ1-2, with TRBD1 matching over 7 bases. The CDR3 loop spans 13 amino acids. V lost 8 bases, J lost 12 bases, and 15 bases stayed unmatched. Per germline, CDR1 MNHEY and CDR2 SVGAGI. Here the CDR3 reads CASGGTELLSHTF. For the CDR3, the DNA is TGTGCCAGCGGCGGGACAGAGCTTCTATCTCACACCTTC.

V gene TRBV5-4 combines with J gene TRBJ2-3; tentatively, D is TRBD2 (6 bases). Germline values: CDR1 SGHNT, CDR2 YYREEE (reference sequence). Trimming removed 3 bases at V and 2 bases at J, with 10 bases between. This CDR3 is built from 14 residues. The CDR3 bases are TGTGCCAGCAGCTCACTAGCAATCACAGATACGCAGTATTTT. Protein product: CASSSLAITDTQYF.

The rearrangement uses TRBV27 and TRBJ2-3; 7 bases align to TRBD2. The germline V gene encodes CDR1 MNHEY and CDR2 SMNVEV (reference sequence). The CDR3 loop spans 15 amino acids. J was trimmed by 2 bases and V by 2 bases; bases with no gene match: 4. The CDR3 coding sequence is TGTGCCAGCAGTTTAGGGCGGGGGAACACAGATACGCAGTATTTT. Translated, it gives CASSLGRGNTDTQYF.

For this clone: Within the sample, other DNA sequences also encode this same CDR3. V usage is TRBV6-5 and J usage is TRBJ2-5, with TRBD2 matching 9 bases. Germline CDR1 is MNHEY and CDR2 is SVGAGI. This CDR3 has 12 amino acids. V was clipped by 6 bases and J by 5 bases; unmatched bases: 1. The CDR3 DNA follows: TGTGCCAGCAGGGCGGGGGGGGAGACCCAGTACTTC. The encoded protein is CASRAGGETQYF.

The V and J genes are TRBV3-1 (or the pseudogene TRBV3-2) and TRBJ1-1; D possibly corresponds to TRBD1 (5 bases). Per the germline V gene, CDR1 is LGHDT and CDR2 is YNNKEL (reference sequence). V was cut by 8 bases and J by 4 bases, with 14 bases left in between. CDR3 size: 13 residues. The chain's CDR3 is CASENGQLTEAFF. The CDR3 nucleotides read TGTGCCAGCGAAAATGGACAACTCACTGAAGCTTTCTTT.

The rearrangement uses TRBV3-1 (or the pseudogene TRBV3-2) and TRBJ1-4; no clear D. CDR1 and CDR2 from the germline V gene are LGHDT and YNNKEL (reference sequence). The V end lost 1 base, the J end lost 8 bases, and 8 bases lay between the germline ends. This CDR3 region has 13 residues. CDR3 amino acids: CASSQVILEKLFF. In DNA form, the CDR3 reads TGTGCCAGCAGCCAAGTCATACTGGAAAAACTGTTTTTT.

The gene calls are TRBV19 and TRBJ1-2; 8 bases agree with TRBD1. After removal of 3 bases from V and 10 bases from J, the junction contained 7 bases not matched to a gene. From germline, CDR1 is LNHDA and CDR2 SQIVND (reference sequence). The CDR3 length is 13 residues. CDR3 protein: CASSMVTGAVYTF. For the CDR3, the DNA is TGTGCCAGTAGTATGGTGACAGGGGCAGTCTACACCTTC.

The chain employs TRBV6-5 and TRBJ2-2; D might be TRBD1 (6 bases). V lost 6 bases and J lost 0, with 11 bases in between. The CDR3 is 15 amino acids. Germline loops: CDR1 MNHEY, CDR2 SVGAGI. This chain's CDR3 is CASRPGHPNTGELFF. CDR3 in DNA: TGTGCCAGCAGGCCGGGACATCCGAACACCGGGGAGCTGTTTTTT.

CDR3 region: CAISGGEDQPQHF. CDR3 coding DNA: TGTGCCATCTCCGGTGGGGAGGATCAGCCCCAGCATTTT. V is TRBV19 and J is TRBJ1-5; D gene uncertain. This CDR3 has 13 residues. Germline CDR1 is LNHDA and CDR2 is SQIVND (reference sequence). Trimming pared 10 bases from V and 5 bases from J, leaving 15 bases between.

The V and J genes are TRBV19 and TRBJ1-5, with unresolved D. Germline assignment: CDR1 LNHDA and CDR2 SQIVND (reference sequence). Deletions cut 1 base from V and 3 bases from J, with 10 bases between. The CDR3 contains 15 residues. In nucleotides, the CDR3 is TGTGCCAGTAGTATAGGAACACCGCTCAATCAGCCCCAGCATTTT. Residues: CASSIGTPLNQPQHF.

J is TRBJ2-7 and V is TRBV18; no definite D call. The germline V gene encodes CDR1 KGHSH and CDR2 LQKENI. V gave up 6 bases and J gave up 2 bases, with 5 bases separating them. CDR3 length equals 11 residues. The CDR3 spells CASSFAYEQYF. In nucleotides, the CDR3 is TGTGCCAGCTCTTTCGCCTACGAGCAGTACTTC.

V is TRBV7-2 and J is TRBJ2-5; 10 bases line up with TRBD1. The germline CDR1 and CDR2 sequences are SGHTA and FQGNSA. Losses at the gene ends were 3 bases for V and 5 bases for J; bases not matched to a gene: 9. The CDR3 extends over 16 amino acids. Written as DNA, the CDR3 is TGTGCCAGCAGCTTCGGGGACAGGGGTTTTATCGAGACCCAGTACTTC. It is translated as CASSFGDRGFIETQYF.

This chain uses TRBV7-9 with TRBJ2-5, with TRBD1 matching over 12 bases. The junction had 7 bases not matched to a gene; V was cut back by 6 bases and J by 2 bases. Germline V lookup: CDR1 SEHNR, CDR2 FQNEAQ (reference sequence). This CDR3 is 16 amino acids long. DNA for the CDR3: TGTGCCAGCAGAGCCGGGACAGGGGGCGGTCAAGAGACCCAGTACTTC. It yields the protein CASRAGTGGGQETQYF.